Below, one T cell receptor (beta chain) is given with its context. Produced via immunoSEQ multiplex PCR; TCRdb's table is partial and in-frame only. Seen here are more than 200,000 clones, roughly 70% observed once, and the top ten hold 15%. This CDR3 contains 15 residues. Germline V gene sequence: CDR1 SNHLY, CDR2 FYNNEI. V lost 3 bases and J 2 bases, leaving 12 bases between the germline ends. These data come from a study of cytotoxic CD8 clonotypes in ibrutinib-treated CLL. The V and J genes are TRBV2 and TRBJ2-3; D gene uncertain. This receptor was identified in a human donor with chronic lymphocytic leukemia. This material consisted of PBMCs, taken after 24 months of ibrutinib treatment. This CDR3 is CASSDRRDPTDTQYF. Here the CDR3 DNA reads TGTGCCAGCAGTGACCGCCGAGACCCCACAGATACGCAGTATTTT.